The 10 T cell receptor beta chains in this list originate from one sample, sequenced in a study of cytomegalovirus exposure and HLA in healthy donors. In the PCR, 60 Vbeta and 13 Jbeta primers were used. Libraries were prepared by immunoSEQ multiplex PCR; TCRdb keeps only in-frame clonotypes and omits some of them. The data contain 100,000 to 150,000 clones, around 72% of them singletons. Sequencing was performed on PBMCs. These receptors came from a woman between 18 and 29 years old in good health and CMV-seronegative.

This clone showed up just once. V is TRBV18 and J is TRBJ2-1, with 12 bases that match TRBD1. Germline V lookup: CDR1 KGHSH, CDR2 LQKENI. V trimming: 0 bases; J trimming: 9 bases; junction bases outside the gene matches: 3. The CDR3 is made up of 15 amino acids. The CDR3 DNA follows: TGTGCCAGCTCACCACCGGGACAGGGGGCGGGTGAGCAGTTCTTC. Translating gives CASSPPGQGAGEQFF.

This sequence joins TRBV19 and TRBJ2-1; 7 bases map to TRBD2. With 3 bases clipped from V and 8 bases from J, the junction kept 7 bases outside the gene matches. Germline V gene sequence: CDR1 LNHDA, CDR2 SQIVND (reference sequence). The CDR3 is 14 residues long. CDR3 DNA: TGTGCCAGTAGTATCGCGGGAGAATCAGATGAGCAGTTCTTC. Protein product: CASSIAGESDEQFF.

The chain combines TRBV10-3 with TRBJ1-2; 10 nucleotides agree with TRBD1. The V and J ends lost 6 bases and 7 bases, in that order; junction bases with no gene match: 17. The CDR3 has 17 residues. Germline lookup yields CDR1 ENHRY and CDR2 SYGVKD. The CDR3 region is CAIRTDMGTGAASGYTF. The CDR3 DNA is TGTGCCATCAGGACCGATATGGGGACAGGGGCTGCCTCTGGCTACACCTTC.

CDR3 coding DNA: TGTGCCAGCAGCTTGGAAGGGGGCGCGGTAAATCAGCCCCAGCATTTT. This codes for CASSLEGGAVNQPQHF. This chain links TRBV5-5 with TRBJ1-5; 7 bases line up with TRBD1. This CDR3 is 16 amino acids long. J was trimmed by 4 bases and V by 0 bases; bases with no gene match: 7. The germline gives CDR1 SGHKS, CDR2 YYEKEE (reference sequence).

CDR3 loop: CACCNFAFF. In DNA form, the CDR3 reads TGTGCCTGTTGTAATTTTGCTTTCTTT. The rearrangement joins TRBV30 to TRBJ1-1; D gene ambiguous. The V gene's germline CDR1 is GTSNPN and CDR2 SVGIG (reference sequence). Between the trimmed V and J ends, which lost 6 bases and 11 bases, there was a span of 10 bases. The CDR3 length is 9 residues.

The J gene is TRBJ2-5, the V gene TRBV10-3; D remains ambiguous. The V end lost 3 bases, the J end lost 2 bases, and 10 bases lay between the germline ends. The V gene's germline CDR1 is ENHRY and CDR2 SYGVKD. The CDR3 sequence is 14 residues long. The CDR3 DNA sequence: TGTGCCATCAGTGAAGAGTCCCGGCAAGAGACCCAGTACTTC. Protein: CAISEESRQETQYF.

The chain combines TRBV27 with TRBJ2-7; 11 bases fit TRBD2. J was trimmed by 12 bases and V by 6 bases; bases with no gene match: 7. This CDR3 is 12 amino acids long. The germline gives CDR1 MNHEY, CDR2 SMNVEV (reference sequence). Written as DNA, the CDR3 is TGTGCCAGCAGACCCACTAGCGGGAGTTTGTACTTC. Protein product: CASRPTSGSLYF.

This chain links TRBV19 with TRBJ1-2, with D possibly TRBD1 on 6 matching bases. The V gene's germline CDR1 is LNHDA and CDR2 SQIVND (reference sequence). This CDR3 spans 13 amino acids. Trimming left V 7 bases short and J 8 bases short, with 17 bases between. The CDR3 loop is CASTPEGGEGYTF. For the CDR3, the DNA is TGTGCCAGTACCCCCGAAGGGGGAGAAGGCTACACCTTC.

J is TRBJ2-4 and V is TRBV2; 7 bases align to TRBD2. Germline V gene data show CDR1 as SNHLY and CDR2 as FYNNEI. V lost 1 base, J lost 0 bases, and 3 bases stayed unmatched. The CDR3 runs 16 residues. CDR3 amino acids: CASSEGEGLAKNIQYF. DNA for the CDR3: TGTGCCAGCAGTGAAGGGGAGGGGCTAGCCAAAAACATTCAGTACTTC.

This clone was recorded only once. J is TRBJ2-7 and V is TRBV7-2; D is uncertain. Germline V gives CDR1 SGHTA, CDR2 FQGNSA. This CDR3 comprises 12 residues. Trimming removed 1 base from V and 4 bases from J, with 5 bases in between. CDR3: CASSLEPYEQYF. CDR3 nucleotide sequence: TGTGCCAGCAGCTTAGAGCCATACGAGCAGTACTTC.